This record looks at one T cell receptor beta chain sequence and its context. Its antigen is unknown. These data are taken from a study of OX40 agonist ivuxolimab in advanced cancers. Study context: Three patients, one with hepatocellular carcinoma and two with cutaneous melanoma, achieved partial responses.

Study-wide points: Part of the nonresponder group also had normalized T-cell clonal expansion that was low.

Systemic immunosuppression or autoimmune disease history was grounds to exclude patients. Blood specimens came from baseline, cycle 4 day 1, and cycle 7 day 1. Sequencing was performed with immunoSEQ multiplex PCR; in TCRdb, only in-frame clones are kept and a portion is missing. The table includes about 80,000 clones, 88% detected once. Germline loops: CDR1 SGHTA, CDR2 FQGTGA. Trimming took 5 bases from V and 4 from J; bases not matched to a gene: 7. The CDR3 is 14 amino acids. V and J are TRBV7-3 and TRBJ1-2; 7 bases are a match to TRBD1. The source was CD4+ or CD8+ T cells sorted from blood, collected in a trial of the OX40 agonist ivuxolimab. This clonotype was sampled from an adult with an advanced solid tumor such as melanoma, head and neck, liver or kidney cancer. Here the CDR3 DNA reads TGTGCCAGCAGCCGGGACAGTGCTTCCTATGGCTACACCTTC. It codes for CASSRDSASYGYTF.